This passage covers 27 T cell receptor beta chains from one sample sequenced in a study of patients and donors after allogeneic stem cell transplantation. TCRdb used MiXCR to reprocess the RT-PCR reads, holding one entry per CDR3 protein. The sample records more than 150,000 distinct CDR3 sequences, 24% being singletons. Sequenced sample: blood, either unsorted or a sorted T cell fraction (not recorded which). The receptor source for this set is a human donor who was either an allogeneic HSCT recipient or a stem cell or donor lymphocyte infusion donor (not recorded which). It is not recorded whose cells these are; they may come from a transplant donor.

V gene TRBV3-1 combines with J gene TRBJ2-7; 8 bases are shared with TRBD2. V lost 4 bases, J lost 1 base, and 12 bases stayed unmatched. This CDR3 contains 17 residues. CDR1 LGHDT and CDR2 YNNKEL come from the germline V gene (reference sequence). CDR3 sequence (DNA): TGTGCCAGCAGCCCTCTGAGCGGGAGAGAGTTTTCCTACGAGCAGTACTTC. Translating gives CASSPLSGREFSYEQYF.

This clonotype has only a few counts. The rearrangement joins TRBV29-1 to TRBJ2-5; 10 bases fit TRBD2. Germline lookup yields CDR1 SQVTM and CDR2 ANQGSEA. The CDR3 covers 15 residues. V trimming: 6 bases; J trimming: 4 bases; junction bases outside the gene matches: 11. The CDR3 region has the DNA TGCAGCGTGGTGAAGTCCAGCGGGAGGGGAGAGACCCAGTACTTC. Translation: CSVVKSSGRGETQYF. The full variable domain, completed using reference TRBV29-1 and TRBJ2-5, is SAVISQKPSRDICQRGTSLTIQCQVDSQVTMMFWYRQQPGQSLTLIATANQGSEATYESGFVIDKFPISRPNLTFSTLTVSNMSPEDSSIYLCSVVKSSGRGETQYFGPGTRLLVL.

This sequence joins TRBV12-3 or TRBV12-4 and TRBJ2-5; 11 bases match TRBD2. CDR3 length: 16 residues. The J segment lost 2 bases and the V segment lost 5 bases, leaving 7 bases of the junction unmatched. The CDR3 spells CASSLGLADFQETQYF. CDR3 DNA sequence: TGTGCCAGCAGTCTGGGACTAGCGGACTTTCAAGAGACCCAGTACTTC.

The chain carries TRBV29-1 and TRBJ2-7; D not resolved. Per the germline V gene, CDR1 is SQVTM and CDR2 is ANQGSEA. The length of the CDR3 is 11 residues. Between the trimmed V and J ends, which lost 6 bases and 6 bases, there was a span of 12 bases. The CDR3 loop is CSVPARVEQYF. The CDR3 bases are TGCAGCGTCCCCGCTAGGGTCGAGCAGTACTTC.

The chain uses TRBV29-1 and TRBJ2-7; D gene uncertain. The V gene's germline CDR1 is SQVTM and CDR2 ANQGSEA. V lost 1 base and J 0 bases, leaving 7 bases between the germline ends. The CDR3 covers 13 residues. This chain's CDR3 is CSVEGSTSYEQYF. CDR3 DNA: TGCAGCGTTGAAGGCAGCACCTCCTACGAGCAGTACTTC.

The chain recombines TRBV19 with TRBJ1-1; no firm D call. The CDR3 contains 15 residues. V dropped 5 bases and J dropped 4 bases, with 17 bases sitting between them. Germline V lookup: CDR1 LNHDA, CDR2 SQIVND (reference sequence). The CDR3, as DNA: TGTGCCAGTAGTCTCTTAGGCGAGGGAATCACTGAAGCTTTCTTT. The encoded protein is CASSLLGEGITEAFF.

V gene TRBV20-1 combines with J gene TRBJ2-2, with D tentatively TRBD1 (5 bases). CDR1 is DFQATT and CDR2 is SNEGSKA in the germline V gene (reference sequence). The CDR3 spans 14 residues. Trimming took off 5 bases at V and 0 bases at J, with 10 bases between the two ends. The CDR3 is CSALQDANTGELFF. CDR3 nucleotides: TGCAGTGCTCTACAGGATGCGAACACCGGGGAGCTGTTTTTT.

This clonotype was observed at least ten times. The V and J genes are TRBV6-5 and TRBJ1-6, with D perhaps matching TRBD1 (5 bases). Germline values: CDR1 MNHEY, CDR2 SVGAGI. The V gene lost 0 bases and the J gene lost 3 bases, with 12 bases spanning the gap. The CDR3 runs 17 residues. CDR3 residues: CASSYSGGVDYNSPLHF. CDR3 nucleotide sequence: TGTGCCAGCAGTTACTCGGGGGGGGTCGACTATAATTCACCCCTCCACTTT.

CDR3 bases: TGCGCCAGCAGCCACGCGGGAGATCTCTCCTACGAGCAGTACTTC. Translated, it gives CASSHAGDLSYEQYF. This rearrangement joins TRBV4-1 to TRBJ2-7; 7 nucleotides agree with TRBD2. There are 15 residues in the CDR3. The germline gives CDR1 MGHRA, CDR2 YSYEKL. V gave up 3 bases and J gave up 0 bases; unmatched junction bases: 5.

This clonotype appeared a few times. CDR3 nucleotide sequence: TGTGCCAGCAGTTTCAGGGGGTGGAGTACTGAAGCTTTCTTT. Residues: CASSFRGWSTEAFF. The rearrangement links TRBV12-3 or TRBV12-4 to TRBJ1-1; TRBD1 matches 7 bases. This CDR3 has 14 residues. J was trimmed by 5 bases and V by 3 bases; bases with no gene match: 6.

This clonotype has just a few counts. The J gene is TRBJ2-1, the V gene TRBV7-2; 11 nucleotides match TRBD2. CDR1 and CDR2 from the germline V gene are SGHTA and FQGNSA. This CDR3 is 15 amino acids long. V was clipped by 4 bases and J by 4 bases; unmatched bases: 3. The CDR3 nucleotides are TGTGCCAGCAGCTCCACTAGCGGGGGATACAATGAGCAGTTCTTC. Translated: CASSSTSGGYNEQFF.

This clonotype occurred a few times. This chain links TRBV5-1 with TRBJ1-1, with D unresolved. Germline V gene data show CDR1 as SGHRS and CDR2 as YFSETQ. The CDR3 length is 13 residues. The V end lost 1 base, the J end lost 9 bases, and 13 bases lay between the germline ends. CDR3 loop: CASSLRLGGQAFF. The CDR3 DNA reads as TGCGCCAGCAGCTTGCGCTTGGGAGGCCAAGCTTTCTTT.

The chain joins TRBV7-6 to TRBJ1-1, with a possible D match to TRBD1 (6 bases). V was trimmed by 5 bases and J by 5 bases, leaving 18 bases between them. CDR1 and CDR2 from the germline V gene are SGHVS and FNYEAQ. CDR3 length equals 15 residues. The CDR3 protein is CASSARGGVGTEAFF. The CDR3 nucleotides are TGTGCCAGCAGCGCCCGGGGGGGCGTAGGAACTGAAGCTTTCTTT.

This clonotype was seen more than once but under ten times. This chain uses TRBV29-1 with TRBJ2-2; D not certain. CDR3 size: 13 residues. The V and J ends lost 3 bases and 2 bases respectively, with 7 bases between them. Germline CDR1 is SQVTM and CDR2 is ANQGSEA. The DNA for the CDR3 is TGCAGCGTTGAGCCTGGCAACACCGGGGAGCTGTTTTTT. Encoded protein: CSVEPGNTGELFF.

The table lists this clonotype with a few counts. This chain links TRBV6-5 with TRBJ1-1; D may be TRBD1 (6 bases). The germline V gene has CDR1 MNHEY and CDR2 SVGAGI. V lost 6 bases and J lost 2, with 22 bases in between. The CDR3 totals 17 residues. CDR3 amino acids: CASRPPGHISGNTEAFF. The CDR3 DNA is TGTGCCAGCAGGCCACCGGGACACATCTCGGGAAACACTGAAGCTTTCTTT.

This clonotype was counted at least ten times. The chain links TRBV7-2 to TRBJ1-5, with TRBD1 identical over 7 bases. This CDR3 is 15 amino acids long. From germline, CDR1 is SGHTA and CDR2 FQGNSA. The V segment lost 3 bases and the J segment 3 bases; nucleotides outside the gene matches: 5. This chain's CDR3 is CASSFGGTVNQPQHF. As DNA, the CDR3 is TGTGCCAGCAGCTTCGGGGGGACAGTCAATCAGCCCCAGCATTTT.

This clonotype occurred a few times. V usage is TRBV7-6 and J usage is TRBJ1-1; 8 bases agree with TRBD1. This CDR3 comprises 15 residues. Germline CDR1 reads SGHVS; CDR2 reads FNYEAQ. The J segment lost 4 bases and the V segment lost 4 bases, leaving 8 bases of the junction unmatched. The CDR3 nucleotides read TGTGCCAGCAGCTCGAACAGGGGGTGGGTCACTGAAGCTTTCTTT. This gives the protein CASSSNRGWVTEAFF. Drawing the rest from reference TRBV7-6 and TRBJ1-1, the complete variable domain is GAGVSQSPRYKVTKRGQDVALRCDPISGHVSLYWYRQALGQGPEFLTYFNYEAQQDKSGLPNDRFSAERPEGSISTLTIQRTEQRDSAMYRCASSSNRGWVTEAFFGQGTRLTVV.

The chain employs TRBV7-2 and TRBJ1-5; weak D call: TRBD1 (5 bases). CDR1 and CDR2 (germline): SGHTA, FQGNSA. Deletions cut 1 base from V and 3 bases from J, with 10 bases between. The CDR3 is 15 amino acids. The CDR3 reads CASSLGRGLNQPQHF. In DNA form, the CDR3 reads TGTGCCAGCAGCTTAGGGAGGGGTCTCAATCAGCCCCAGCATTTT.

This clonotype was detected a few times. The gene calls are TRBV27 and TRBJ2-1; D perhaps matches TRBD1 (6 bases). V dropped 5 bases and J dropped 4 bases, with 21 bases sitting between them. The germline CDR1 and CDR2 sequences are MNHEY and SMNVEV (reference sequence). This CDR3 spans 17 amino acids. The CDR3 DNA sequence: TGTGCCAGCAGTCCACTACTTGGACAGTACCGATACAATGAGCAGTTCTTC. It yields the protein CASSPLLGQYRYNEQFF.

There are a few counts of this clonotype. V and J are TRBV6-5 and TRBJ1-2; D is ambiguous. The CDR3 sequence is 13 residues long. The germline V gene encodes CDR1 MNHEY and CDR2 SVGAGI. V lost 6 bases and J 4 bases, leaving 12 bases between the germline ends. The CDR3 region is CASRRGAPYGYTF. In DNA, the CDR3 is TGTGCCAGCAGACGGGGAGCTCCCTATGGCTACACCTTC.

This clonotype was counted at least ten times. The CDR3 DNA reads TGTGCCAGCAGCCCTAAGGCCTATGGCTACACCTTC. This encodes CASSPKAYGYTF. The chain is built from TRBV12-3 or TRBV12-4 and TRBJ1-2; D gene uncertain. V dropped 6 bases and J dropped 4 bases, with 9 bases sitting between them. The CDR3 runs to 12 residues.

CDR3 sequence reads: CSALGGEMNTEAFF. CDR3 bases: TGCAGCGCCCTTGGCGGGGAAATGAACACTGAAGCTTTCTTT. The J gene is TRBJ1-1, the V gene TRBV29-1; D gene uncertain. The CDR3 contains 14 residues. Germline V CDR1 and CDR2: SQVTM, ANQGSEA. V shed 7 bases and J shed 0 bases, with 15 bases lying between them.

This clonotype was seen a few times. This chain joins TRBV14 and TRBJ1-1; a possible D gene is TRBD1 (5 bases). V was shortened by 1 base and J by 0 bases, with 21 bases between the two germline ends. Germline values: CDR1 SGHDN, CDR2 FVKESK. The CDR3 has 19 amino acids. For the CDR3, the DNA is TGTGCCAGCAGCCAAGTTGATGGGGGTCAGATTTTTCTGAACACTGAAGCTTTCTTT. Amino acids: CASSQVDGGQIFLNTEAFF. The full variable domain, its missing parts supplied by reference TRBV14 and TRBJ1-1, is EAGVTQFPSHSVIEKGQTVTLRCDPISGHDNLYWYRRVMGKEIKFLLHFVKESKQDESGMPNNRFLAERTGGTYSTLKVQPAELEDSGVYFCASSQVDGGQIFLNTEAFFGQGTRLTVV.

The chain recombines TRBV6-5 with TRBJ1-1, with D perhaps matching TRBD1 (6 bases). Germline V gene sequence: CDR1 MNHEY, CDR2 SVGAGI. The CDR3 length is 14 residues. V lost 6 bases, J lost 5 bases, and 16 bases lay in between. CDR3 in amino acids: CASRRQVTSTEAFF. Here the CDR3 DNA reads TGTGCCAGCAGGCGACAGGTAACGAGTACTGAAGCTTTCTTT.

The V call is TRBV11-2, the J call TRBJ1-2; possibly TRBD1 for D (5 bases). Germline V gene sequence: CDR1 SGHAT, CDR2 FQNNGV. The CDR3 sequence is 14 residues long. The V end was cut by 0 bases, the J end by 8 bases, with 13 bases between. CDR3 sequence reads: CASSLETDLRGYTF. The CDR3 DNA reads TGTGCCAGCAGCTTAGAGACAGACCTACGGGGCTACACCTTC. Supplemented by reference TRBV11-2 and TRBJ1-2, the full variable domain reads EAGVAQSPRYKIIEKRQSVAFWCNPISGHATLYWYQQILGQGPKLLIQFQNNGVVDDSQLPKDRFSAERLKGVDSTLKIQPAKLEDSAVYLCASSLETDLRGYTFGSGTRLTVV.

The chain is built from TRBV5-1 and TRBJ2-7; TRBD1 aligns across 10 bases. J lost 6 bases, V lost 4 bases, and 13 bases had no gene match. The CDR3 runs 16 residues. Per the germline V gene, CDR1 is SGHRS and CDR2 is YFSETQ. This CDR3 reads CASSPGPGQGKFEQYF. The CDR3 coding sequence is TGCGCCAGCAGCCCGGGGCCGGGACAGGGGAAATTCGAGCAGTACTTC.

This clonotype was detected a few times. CDR3 in DNA: TGTGCCAGCACTAGGTATACCGGGGAGCTGTTTTTT. As protein: CASTRYTGELFF. The chain joins TRBV12-3 or TRBV12-4 to TRBJ2-2; D call uncertain. CDR3 length equals 12 residues. V lost 7 bases, J lost 5 bases, and 8 bases lay in between.